Presented here are 15 T cell receptor beta chains from one specimen sequenced in a study of T cells in Graves' hyperthyroidism and ophthalmopathy. TCR beta CDR3 region amplification was performed from RNA transcripts. A first-round RT-PCR of the TCR CDR3 used the HTBI primer set. TCRdb called the multiplex PCR reads again in MiXCR, with one record for every CDR3 protein. The sample records approximately 610,000 distinct CDR3 sequences, roughly 15% being singletons. What was sequenced was blood. Every receptor here comes from a woman aged 35 to 49 with Graves' ophthalmopathy.

This clonotype occurred many times. The V call is TRBV7-8, the J call TRBJ2-4; D is possibly TRBD1 or TRBD2 (5 bases each). The germline V gene has CDR1 SGHVS and CDR2 FQNEAQ. The CDR3 extends over 19 amino acids. V lost 2 bases, J lost 11 bases, and 31 bases lay in between. The CDR3 bases are TGTGCCAGCAGCTTATTCCCTGAGGGACCAAAAACATTCGGTCGGGTTCAGTACTTC. Amino acids: CASSLFPEGPKTFGRVQYF. Full variable domain (rest looked up from reference TRBV7-8 and TRBJ2-4): GAGVSQSPRYKVAKRGQDVALRCDPISGHVSLFWYQQALGQGPEFLTYFQNEAQLDKSGLPSDRFFAERPEGSVSTLKIQRTQQEDSAVYLCASSLFPEGPKTFGRVQYFGAGTRLSVL.

This clonotype was seen repeatedly, ten times or more. The rearrangement joins TRBV4-1 to TRBJ1-3; D gene uncertain. V lost 1 base and J lost 7, with 8 bases in between. Germline V gene sequence: CDR1 MGHRA, CDR2 YSYEKL. The CDR3 loop spans 13 amino acids. CDR3 DNA sequence: TGCGCCAGCAGCCAAGGAGGATGGAACACCATATATTTT. This translates into CASSQGGWNTIYF.

This clonotype has just a few counts. V is TRBV5-6 and J is TRBJ1-1; D ambiguous. This CDR3 is built from 14 residues. The V gene's germline CDR1 is SGHDT and CDR2 YYEEEE. Trimming left V 0 bases short and J 4 bases short, with 10 bases between. The CDR3 sequence is CASSLGFPGTEAFF. Written as DNA, the CDR3 is TGTGCCAGCAGCTTGGGGTTCCCGGGCACTGAAGCTTTCTTT.

This clonotype was observed at least ten times. This sequence joins TRBV7-8 and TRBJ2-7; D not certain. Germline CDR1 SGHVS, CDR2 FQNEAQ. The CDR3 has 13 amino acids. The V gene lost 3 bases and the J gene lost 5 bases, with 11 bases spanning the gap. The CDR3 is CASSFSGSNEQYF. The CDR3 DNA sequence: TGTGCCAGCAGCTTTAGTGGATCCAACGAGCAGTACTTC.

This clonotype was recorded at least ten times. The CDR3 DNA reads TGCGCCAGCAGCCAGGACCCAGGGGTTTCCAGTCAGCCCCAGCATTTT. It specifies CASSQDPGVSSQPQHF. J is TRBJ1-5 and V is TRBV4-1, with D perhaps TRBD1 (6 bases). V lost 3 bases to trimming and J lost 6 bases, with 18 bases between them. In germline, CDR1 is MGHRA, CDR2 YSYEKL. This CDR3 spans 16 amino acids.

This clonotype was observed a handful of times. The V and J genes are TRBV10-3 and TRBJ1-1, with D possibly TRBD1 on 5 matching bases. Germline V lookup: CDR1 ENHRY, CDR2 SYGVKD. This CDR3 is 14 amino acids long. Trimming shortened V by 2 bases and J by 6 bases, and 13 bases separated the two germline ends. The CDR3 spells CAISERAQGSEAFF. The DNA for the CDR3 is TGTGCCATCAGTGAGCGAGCGCAGGGCTCTGAAGCTTTCTTT.

A word on this clonotype: A single base separates this from a much larger clone, so it may be a read error. The V call is TRBV6-2 or TRBV6-3, the J call TRBJ1-5; TRBD1 matches at 9 bases. The CDR3 length is 13 residues. With V trimmed by 6 bases and J by 5 bases, 2 bases remained unmatched. Germline V lookup: CDR1 MNHEY, CDR2 SVGEGT. The CDR3 bases are TGTGCCAGCAGCGACAGGGGGGATCAGCCCCAGCATTTT. Residues: CASSDRGDQPQHF.

The table lists this clonotype with many counts. The V and J genes are TRBV4-1 and TRBJ1-2, with a weak D call TRBD1 (6 bases). The CDR3 is 17 residues long. V gave up 2 bases and J gave up 3 bases, with 19 bases separating them. The germline V gene encodes CDR1 MGHRA and CDR2 YSYEKL. In nucleotides, the CDR3 is TGCGCCAGCAGCCAAAACCGGGACAAGGGAAGTTACTATGGCTACACCTTC. Amino acids: CASSQNRDKGSYYGYTF.

This chain joins TRBV4-2 and TRBJ1-2; D not resolved. The CDR3 consists of 16 residues. Per germline, CDR1 LGHNA and CDR2 YNFKEQ. With 0 bases removed from V and 1 base from J, the gap between germline ends came to 12 bases. Here the CDR3 reads CASSQDLSEFNYGYTF. The CDR3, as DNA: TGTGCCAGCAGCCAAGATCTGTCTGAGTTTAACTATGGCTACACCTTC.

Many counts were recorded for this clonotype. This chain joins TRBV12-5 and TRBJ1-1, with a weak D call TRBD1 (5 bases). V was cut by 7 bases and J by 0 bases, with 12 bases left in between. This CDR3 is built from 14 residues. Germline V gives CDR1 LGHNT, CDR2 FRNRAP. The CDR3 DNA sequence: TGTGCTAGTGTGCCAGGGCACATGAACACTGAAGCTTTCTTT. This gives the protein CASVPGHMNTEAFF. Full variable domain (remainder filled in from reference TRBV12-5 and TRBJ1-1): DARVTQTPRHKVTEMGQEVTMRCQPILGHNTVFWYRQTMMQGLELLAYFRNRAPLDDSGMPKDRFSAEMPDATLATLKIQPSEPRDSAVYFCASVPGHMNTEAFFGQGTRLTVV.

This clonotype has a count of ten or more. This chain links TRBV20-1 with TRBJ2-7; D uncertain. V dropped 3 bases and J dropped 3 bases, with 15 bases sitting between them. From germline, CDR1 is DFQATT and CDR2 SNEGSKA (reference sequence). The CDR3 is 14 amino acids. CDR3 sequence (DNA): TGCAGTGCTAGTGTTGTGCACCCCTACTACGAGCAGTACTTC. Residues: CSASVVHPYYEQYF.

This clonotype has at least ten counts. The chain is built from TRBV6-5 and TRBJ1-2; the D is unclear. V was clipped by 2 bases and J by 0 bases, with 13 bases between them. CDR3 length: 16 amino acids. Germline CDR1 MNHEY, CDR2 SVGAGI. The CDR3 coding sequence is TGTGCCAGCAGTTACCACTCCGGACCTACTAACTATGGCTACACCTTC. It translates to CASSYHSGPTNYGYTF.

This rearrangement joins TRBV20-1 to TRBJ2-5, with a possible D match to TRBD2 (5 bases). This CDR3 is 13 amino acids long. Trimming left V 6 bases short and J 1 base short, with 12 bases between. Germline CDR1 DFQATT, CDR2 SNEGSKA (reference sequence). Here the CDR3 DNA reads TGCAGTGCATTACCAGCGGCCCAAGAGACCCAGTACTTC. The encoded protein is CSALPAAQETQYF.

This clonotype was detected ten times or more. This sequence joins TRBV11-2 and TRBJ1-1; TRBD1 might be the D (6 bases). Germline V gene sequence: CDR1 SGHAT, CDR2 FQNNGV. The CDR3 covers 12 residues. V was shortened by 5 bases and J by 6 bases, with 10 bases between the two germline ends. The CDR3 loop reads CASSRTAAEAFF. For the CDR3, the DNA is TGTGCCAGCAGCCGGACAGCAGCTGAAGCTTTCTTT. Drawing the rest from reference TRBV11-2 and TRBJ1-1, the complete variable domain is EAGVAQSPRYKIIEKRQSVAFWCNPISGHATLYWYQQILGQGPKLLIQFQNNGVVDDSQLPKDRFSAERLKGVDSTLKIQPAKLEDSAVYLCASSRTAAEAFFGQGTRLTVV.

This clonotype has ten or more counts. The gene calls are TRBV20-1 and TRBJ2-2; 11 positions agree with TRBD2. Germline trimming cut 7 bases from V and 0 bases from J; bases unmatched to any gene: 7. Germline CDR1 DFQATT, CDR2 SNEGSKA (reference sequence). The CDR3 is 16 residues long. The CDR3 spells CSVLAGVRANTGELFF. CDR3 nucleotides: TGCAGTGTACTAGCGGGAGTGAGGGCGAACACCGGGGAGCTGTTTTTT.